This T cell receptor (beta chain) was found in a study of blood T cell repertoires in COVID-19. Only in-frame clones appear in the TCRdb table, and some are missing; sequencing was by immunoSEQ multiplex PCR. This sample has roughly 220,000 clones, with 85% to 90% found just once. Each participant's cohort was designated according to participant-reported clinical history. Input material: PBMCs or T cells enriched from blood (not recorded which). The receptor comes from a woman between 50 and 59 years old with acute COVID-19.

The CDR3 DNA is TGTGCCTGGAGTCCGCCGCCGGGACAGGGAGGCTATGGCTACACCTTC. Amino acid sequence: CAWSPPPGQGGYGYTF. The genes are TRBV30 and TRBJ1-2; 9 positions agree with TRBD1. The CDR3 has 16 amino acids. The junction had 11 bases not matched to a gene; V was cut back by 2 bases and J by 4 bases. Germline V gene data show CDR1 as GTSNPN and CDR2 as SVGIG (reference sequence).